This T cell receptor (beta chain) was recovered during a study of blood T cell repertoires in COVID-19. The overall study: The United States, Italy and Spain supplied acute and convalescent COVID-19 samples.

As handled by the study authors: Reference gene primers were amplified, and this amplification served to estimate nucleated cell counts. Produced via immunoSEQ multiplex PCR; TCRdb's table is partial and in-frame only. The DNA gave D and trimming, while V, J and clone size come from that table. This table has about 120,000 clones, more than 80% appearing once. The clonotype comes from a man between 65 and 79 years old with active or convalescent COVID-19. Sequencing input: peripheral blood.

DNA of the CDR3: TGTGCCAGCAGCTTGCAGCGACCACCGAATGAGCAGTTCTTC. It codes for CASSLQRPPNEQFF. The chain couples TRBV11-2 to TRBJ2-1; no reliable D call. The length of the CDR3 is 14 residues. Germline-derived CDR1 and CDR2 are SGHAT and FQNNGV. Trimming left V 3 bases short and J 7 bases short, with 13 bases between.